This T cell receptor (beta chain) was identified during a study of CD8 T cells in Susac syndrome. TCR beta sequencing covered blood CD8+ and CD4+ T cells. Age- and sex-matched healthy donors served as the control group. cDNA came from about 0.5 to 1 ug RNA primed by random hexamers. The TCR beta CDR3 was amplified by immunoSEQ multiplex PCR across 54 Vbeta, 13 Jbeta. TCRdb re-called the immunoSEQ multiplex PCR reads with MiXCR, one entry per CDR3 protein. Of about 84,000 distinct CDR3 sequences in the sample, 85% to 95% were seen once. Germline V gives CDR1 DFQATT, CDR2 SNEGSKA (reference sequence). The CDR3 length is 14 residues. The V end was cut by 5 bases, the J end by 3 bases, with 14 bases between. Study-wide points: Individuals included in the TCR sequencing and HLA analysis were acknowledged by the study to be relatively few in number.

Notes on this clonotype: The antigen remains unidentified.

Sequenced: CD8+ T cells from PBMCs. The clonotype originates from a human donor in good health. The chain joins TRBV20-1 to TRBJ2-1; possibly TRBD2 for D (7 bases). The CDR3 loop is CSAPPGGLYNEQFF. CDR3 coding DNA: TGCAGTGCTCCTCCGGGGGGCCTCTACAATGAGCAGTTCTTC.